This TCR beta chain was captured by sequencing in a study of blood T cell dynamics during melanoma immunotherapy. Indicated time point: week 3, after first cycle of checkpoint inhibitor. Disease control meant complete response, partial response or stable disease at 12 weeks. Measured with immunoSEQ multiplex PCR; TCRdb has only the in-frame clones, and not every one. The data hold about 11,000 clones, with around 80% observed a single time. Study-wide results and caveats: PBMC repertoires of eventual disease-control patients split at W3 into clonality or diversity gains. It remained unknown if the driving T cell clones were melanoma-specific.

Comments on this clone: Its antigen remains unknown.

The clonotype comes from a human donor with melanoma. The specimen was blood, collected from a patient treated with checkpoint blockade.

CDR3 nucleotide sequence: TGTGCCAGTAGTATAGCGTCGGGGGCGCGGAATTCACCCCTCCACTTT. It codes for CASSIASGARNSPLHF. This chain uses TRBV19 with TRBJ1-6, with D perhaps TRBD1 (6 bases). V shed 1 base and J shed 7 bases, with 14 bases lying between them. Germline V gives CDR1 LNHDA, CDR2 SQIVND (reference sequence). This CDR3 is built from 16 residues.